This passage covers 22 T cell receptor beta chains from one sample sequenced in a study of cytomegalovirus exposure and HLA in healthy donors. Both 60 Vbeta primers and 13 Jbeta primers went into the PCR. This table comes from immunoSEQ multiplex PCR, and its TCRdb copy is limited to in-frame clones, with some not included. Its table records about 84,000 clones. The sequenced sample was PBMCs. The receptor set was obtained from a man between 50 and 59 years old in good health and CMV-seronegative.

The chain joins TRBV11-3 to TRBJ2-6; 9 nucleotides line up with TRBD1. The germline gives CDR1 SGHNT, CDR2 YENEEA. This CDR3 region has 18 residues. V was clipped by 3 bases and J by 0 bases; unmatched bases: 6. The CDR3 DNA is TGTGCCAGCAGCTTGGGACAGGGCGTCACCTCTGGGGCCAACGTCCTGACTTTC. Translated, it gives CASSLGQGVTSGANVLTF. Variable domain in full (rest from reference TRBV11-3 and TRBJ2-6): EAGVVQSPRYKIIEKKQPVAFWCNPISGHNTLYWYLQNLGQGPELLIRYENEEAVDDSQLPKDRFSAERLKGVDSTLKIQPAELGDSAVYLCASSLGQGVTSGANVLTFGAGSRLTVL.

This chain connects TRBV2 to TRBJ2-6; no definite D call. CDR1 SNHLY and CDR2 FYNNEI come from the germline V gene. The germline V and J ends were trimmed by 7 bases and 1 base, with 11 bases remaining between them. CDR3 length: 15 amino acids. CDR3 loop: CASILLPSGANVLTF. CDR3 DNA: TGTGCCAGCATACTCTTACCATCTGGGGCCAACGTCCTGACTTTC.

The rearrangement uses TRBV7-2 and TRBJ2-7; TRBD2 aligns across 8 bases. The V gene's germline CDR1 is SGHTA and CDR2 FQGNSA. J gave up 3 bases and V 5 bases, and 9 bases lay outside the gene matches. The CDR3 is made up of 15 amino acids. As DNA, the CDR3 is TGTGCCAGCAGCCCCTTCTTAGCGGGGAGCTACGAGCAGTACTTC. Translated: CASSPFLAGSYEQYF. Supplemented by reference TRBV7-2 and TRBJ2-7, the full variable domain reads GAGVSQSPSNKVTEKGKDVELRCDPISGHTALYWYRQSLGQGLEFLIYFQGNSAPDKSGLPSDRFSAERTGGSVSTLTIQRTQQEDSAVYLCASSPFLAGSYEQYFGPGTRLTVT.

This chain links TRBV7-9 with TRBJ2-7; no firm D call. V shed 0 bases and J shed 4 bases, with 10 bases lying between them. Germline V gene data show CDR1 as SEHNR and CDR2 as FQNEAQ (reference sequence). This CDR3 comprises 14 residues. The CDR3 DNA reads TGTGCCAGCAGCTTAGCGGGTCTAGAGTACGAGCAGTACTTC. As protein: CASSLAGLEYEQYF.

The V gene is TRBV5-6, the J gene TRBJ1-4; 8 bases map to TRBD1. The CDR3 spans 14 residues. Germline V gene lookup returns CDR1 SGHDT and CDR2 YYEEEE. Trimming removed 5 bases from V and 10 bases from J; junction bases left unmatched: 10. CDR3 residues: CASRRGQDLGKLFF. CDR3 bases: TGTGCCAGCAGAAGGGGACAGGATCTGGGAAAACTGTTTTTT.

The chain employs TRBV12-5 and TRBJ1-2, with D unclear. This CDR3 is 12 amino acids long. Germline CDR1 and CDR2: LGHNT and FRNRAP. V shed 3 bases and J shed 3 bases, with 5 bases lying between them. The CDR3 nucleotides are TGTGCTAGTGGTTTCCCCGACTATGGCTACACCTTC. Its translation: CASGFPDYGYTF.

The chain employs TRBV2 and TRBJ2-2, with 7 nucleotides matching TRBD1. Germline CDR1 reads SNHLY; CDR2 reads FYNNEI. Trimming cost V 10 bases and J 2 bases; bases outside gene matches: 7. This CDR3 has 14 amino acids. The CDR3 coding sequence is TGTGCCAACAACAGGGGAAGCAACACCGGGGAGCTGTTTTTT. Translated, it gives CANNRGSNTGELFF.

The chain has TRBV5-1 and TRBJ1-1; D remains unclear. Germline V lookup: CDR1 SGHRS, CDR2 YFSETQ. The CDR3 loop spans 13 amino acids. V shed 0 bases and J shed 3 bases, with 6 bases lying between them. As DNA, the CDR3 is TGCGCCAGCAGCTTGGACTCCTACACTGAAGCTTTCTTT. Translation: CASSLDSYTEAFF.

The chain carries TRBV7-9 and TRBJ1-1; D is perhaps TRBD1 (6 bases). Trimming took 5 bases from V and 0 from J, leaving 13 bases between them. The V gene's germline CDR1 is SEHNR and CDR2 FQNEAQ (reference sequence). There are 15 residues in the CDR3. For the CDR3, the DNA is TGTGCCAGCAGCCCAACCTACAGGGTGAACACTGAAGCTTTCTTT. This gives the protein CASSPTYRVNTEAFF.

The chain links TRBV7-2 to TRBJ1-4, with 7 bases matching TRBD1. The CDR3 contains 14 residues. Trimming removed 6 bases from V and 7 bases from J; junction bases left unmatched: 8. Germline V lookup: CDR1 SGHTA, CDR2 FQGNSA. In DNA form, the CDR3 reads TGTGCCAGCAGGCGACAGGGCGGTGTTGAAAAACTGTTTTTT. This encodes CASRRQGGVEKLFF.

The CDR3 region has the DNA TGTGCCAGCAGCTTGGGACAGTTCTCCTACGAGCAGTACTTC. This codes for CASSLGQFSYEQYF. The J gene is TRBJ2-7, the V gene TRBV5-6; weak D call: TRBD1 (5 bases). Trimming shortened V by 0 bases and J by 0 bases, and 7 bases separated the two germline ends. The CDR3 length is 14 residues. Germline CDR1 is SGHDT and CDR2 is YYEEEE.

This sequence joins TRBV6-5 and TRBJ2-2, with D maybe TRBD2 (6 bases). The ends were cut back, 5 bases at V and 4 bases at J, with 14 bases in the middle. Germline CDR1 reads MNHEY; CDR2 reads SVGAGI. CDR3 length: 15 amino acids. The CDR3 here is CASSQRALGTGELFF. The DNA for the CDR3 is TGTGCCAGCAGTCAGCGGGCCCTCGGCACCGGGGAGCTGTTTTTT.

V and J are TRBV5-1 and TRBJ2-7; D is possibly TRBD1 (6 bases). The V end was cut by 0 bases, the J end by 2 bases, with 15 bases between. Germline lookup yields CDR1 SGHRS and CDR2 YFSETQ. This CDR3 has 16 amino acids. The CDR3 here is CASSLGGTPSAYEQYF. The DNA of the CDR3 is TGCGCCAGCAGCTTGGGGGGGACACCAAGCGCCTACGAGCAGTACTTC.

In the case of this clone: The junction departs from germline at one end; a sequencing error may be responsible. The rearrangement uses TRBV28 and TRBJ2-4; 7 bases are a match to TRBD1. The CDR3 is 11 residues long. Germline CDR1 reads MDHEN; CDR2 reads SYDVKM. This CDR3 is CASILRDRESF. CDR3 nucleotides: TGTGCCAGCATCCTTCGTGACAGGGAGTCCTTC. Complete variable domain (other parts from reference TRBV28 and TRBJ2-4): DVKVTQSSRYLVKRTGEKVFLECVQDMDHENMFWYRQDPGLGLRLIYFSYDVKMKEKGDIPEGYSVSREKKERFSLILESASTNQTSMYLCASILRDRESFGAGTRLSVL.

The CDR3 sequence: CASSQEAAGGSEQYF. In DNA form, the CDR3 reads TGCGCCAGCAGCCAAGAAGCAGCGGGGGGGAGCGAGCAGTACTTC. The rearrangement links TRBV4-3 to TRBJ2-7, with 10 bases lining up with TRBD2. CDR1 LGHNA and CDR2 YSLEER come from the germline V gene. Trimming took 0 bases from V and 6 from J; bases not matched to a gene: 5. The CDR3 is 15 residues long.

This rearrangement joins TRBV4-2 to TRBJ1-5; 7 bases agree with TRBD1. V shed 2 bases and J 5 bases; nucleotides not matched to a gene: 6. This CDR3 region has 15 residues. Germline V gene sequence: CDR1 LGHNA, CDR2 YNFKEQ. The CDR3 reads CASSQTGTADQPQHF. CDR3 bases: TGTGCCAGCAGCCAAACCGGGACAGCCGATCAGCCCCAGCATTTT.

V gene TRBV5-6 combines with J gene TRBJ1-1; TRBD1 matches at 7 bases. With 8 bases clipped from V and 0 bases from J, the junction kept 16 bases outside the gene matches. CDR1 is SGHDT, CDR2 YYEEEE, per germline. The CDR3 extends over 17 amino acids. The CDR3 DNA follows: TGTGCCAGTTCCCCCCGCTGGGGGACAGAGATGAACACTGAAGCTTTCTTT. It codes for CASSPRWGTEMNTEAFF.

The chain employs TRBV28 and TRBJ1-6; TRBD1 agrees at 7 bases. With 6 bases clipped from V and 4 bases from J, the junction kept 21 bases outside the gene matches. The germline V gene encodes CDR1 MDHEN and CDR2 SYDVKM. The CDR3 length is 20 residues. The CDR3 sequence: CASSQGVIRDSRLYNSPLHF. CDR3 DNA sequence: TGTGCCAGCAGCCAAGGCGTCATAAGGGACAGCCGCCTTTATAATTCACCCCTCCACTTT.

The chain uses TRBV2 and TRBJ1-1; TRBD1 matches at 8 bases. J lost 4 bases, V lost 6 bases, and 4 bases had no gene match. The germline V gene has CDR1 SNHLY and CDR2 FYNNEI. The CDR3 contains 13 residues. This CDR3 is CASRDRGSTEAFF. The CDR3 DNA sequence: TGTGCCAGCAGAGACAGGGGCTCCACTGAAGCTTTCTTT.

The chain is built from TRBV18 and TRBJ2-2, with D perhaps TRBD2 (7 bases). The CDR3 spans 18 residues. The germline V gene encodes CDR1 KGHSH and CDR2 LQKENI. V lost 1 base, J lost 1 base, and 16 bases lay in between. The chain's CDR3 is CASSPRWRGGMNTGELFF. Written as DNA, the CDR3 is TGTGCCAGCTCACCACGTTGGAGGGGGGGCATGAACACCGGGGAGCTGTTTTTT.

Note on this clone: At one end, the junction sequence differs from germline, possibly due to a read error. The chain combines TRBV7-7 with TRBJ2-5; D perhaps matches TRBD1 (5 bases). The CDR3 extends over 15 amino acids. Germline V gives CDR1 SSHAT, CDR2 FNYEAQ (reference sequence). The CDR3 nucleotides are TGTGCTAGCAGCTTAGCCCTGGAAGGGGCCGGGACCCAGTACTTC. Translating it yields CASSLALEGAGTQYF.

CDR3 DNA: TGTGCCAGCTCACGGACAGGGGCAGATACGCAGTATTTT. It specifies CASSRTGADTQYF. This rearrangement joins TRBV18 to TRBJ2-3, with 9 bases fitting TRBD1. Germline values: CDR1 KGHSH, CDR2 LQKENI. The CDR3 is 13 residues long. The V segment lost 4 bases and the J segment 4 bases; nucleotides outside the gene matches: 0.